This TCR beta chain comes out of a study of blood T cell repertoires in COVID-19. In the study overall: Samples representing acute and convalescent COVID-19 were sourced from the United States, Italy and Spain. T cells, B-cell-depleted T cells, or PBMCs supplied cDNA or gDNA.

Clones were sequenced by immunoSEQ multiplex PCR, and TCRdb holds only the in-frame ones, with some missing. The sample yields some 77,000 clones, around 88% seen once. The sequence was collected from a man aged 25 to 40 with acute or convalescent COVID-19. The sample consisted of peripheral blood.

The CDR3 region is CASSLGTGVVGYTF. In nucleotides, the CDR3 is TGTGCCAGCAGCCTAGGGACAGGGGTGGTTGGCTACACCTTC. The genes are TRBV6-5 and TRBJ1-2; 10 bases line up with TRBD1. Germline values: CDR1 MNHEY, CDR2 SVGAGI. The CDR3 consists of 14 residues. V dropped 6 bases and J dropped 7; count of bases not matched to a gene: 8.